The 29 T cell receptor beta chains below come from one sample, sequenced in a study of blood T cells in healthy people across ages. The authors ran a second PCR of roughly 6 to 12 cycles using a sample-barcoded 5' primer and a J-beta primer mix. TCRdb reprocessed the 5' RACE reads via MiXCR and lists one record per CDR3 protein. The sample consists of 910,000 or so distinct CDR3 sequences, 51% of them appearing once. Sequencing was done on a sample of blood. Every receptor here comes from a woman aged 60-70 years in good health.

This chain uses TRBV20-1 with TRBJ2-7; 12 bases map to TRBD2. V lost 4 bases to trimming and J lost 3 bases; unmatched junction nucleotides: 1. Germline V gene lookup returns CDR1 DFQATT and CDR2 SNEGSKA (reference sequence). CDR3 length equals 13 residues. The CDR3 loop is CSAKLAGGYEQYF. The DNA of the CDR3 is TGCAGTGCTAAACTAGCGGGAGGCTACGAGCAGTACTTC.

The chain uses TRBV3-1 and TRBJ2-7, with unresolved D. The germline V gene has CDR1 LGHDT and CDR2 YNNKEL (reference sequence). The CDR3 is 15 residues long. V was cut by 3 bases and J by 0 bases, with 12 bases left in between. The CDR3 sequence: CASSHDRLSSYEQYF. In DNA form, the CDR3 reads TGTGCCAGCAGCCACGACCGCTTGAGCTCCTACGAGCAGTACTTC.

This rearrangement joins TRBV20-1 to TRBJ2-3; no definite D call. The CDR3 consists of 14 residues. CDR1 is DFQATT and CDR2 is SNEGSKA in the germline V gene (reference sequence). Trimming pared 2 bases from V and 0 bases from J, leaving 9 bases between. Written as DNA, the CDR3 is TGCAGTGCTAGATCCCGGATTAGCACAGATACGCAGTATTTT. The encoded protein is CSARSRISTDTQYF.

This clonotype was seen only a few times. The chain uses TRBV4-1 and TRBJ2-7; weak D call: TRBD1 (6 bases). Germline V gene data show CDR1 as MGHRA and CDR2 as YSYEKL. V was clipped by 4 bases and J by 6 bases, with 16 bases between them. The CDR3 is made up of 14 amino acids. In DNA, the CDR3 is TGCGCCAGCAGCCCGAGCACAGGGTTAAGCGAGCAGTACTTC. It codes for CASSPSTGLSEQYF.

This chain joins TRBV6-2 or TRBV6-3 and TRBJ1-1, with D hard to call. CDR3 length: 13 amino acids. CDR1 is MNHEY, CDR2 SVGEGT, per germline. The V end lost 8 bases, the J end lost 11 bases, and 21 bases lay between the germline ends. The CDR3 here is CASWRNRAGKAFF. CDR3 in DNA: TGTGCCAGCTGGAGAAATAGGGCCGGGAAGGCTTTCTTT.

There are a few counts of this clonotype. V is TRBV15 and J is TRBJ2-6; the match to TRBD1 covers 7 bases. J was trimmed by 2 bases and V by 1 base; bases with no gene match: 8. CDR3 size: 18 residues. Germline V CDR1 and CDR2: LNHNV, YYDKDF (reference sequence). The CDR3 nucleotides are TGTGCCACCAGCAGAGTGATAGGGGGCCCCCCTGGGGCCAACGTCCTGACTTTC. Translation gives CATSRVIGGPPGANVLTF.

This clonotype has only a few counts. This chain joins TRBV27 and TRBJ2-5; D may match TRBD1 or TRBD2 (5 bases each). Germline V gives CDR1 MNHEY, CDR2 SMNVEV (reference sequence). This CDR3 comprises 15 residues. Trimming cost V 1 base and J 4 bases, with 13 bases left between them. The CDR3 sequence is CASSLWPGPVETQYF. CDR3 sequence (DNA): TGTGCCAGCAGTTTATGGCCGGGGCCAGTAGAGACCCAGTACTTC.

V gene TRBV7-6 combines with J gene TRBJ2-5; D uncertain. This CDR3 has 15 amino acids. Trimming shortened V by 1 base and J by 2 bases, and 11 bases separated the two germline ends. Germline CDR1 SGHVS, CDR2 FNYEAQ. CDR3 coding DNA: TGTGCCAGCAGCTTAGTTCGACGGCCTCAAGAGACCCAGTACTTC. Translating gives CASSLVRRPQETQYF. The full variable domain, rest sourced from reference TRBV7-6 and TRBJ2-5, is GAGVSQSPRYKVTKRGQDVALRCDPISGHVSLYWYRQALGQGPEFLTYFNYEAQQDKSGLPNDRFSAERPEGSISTLTIQRTEQRDSAMYRCASSLVRRPQETQYFGPGTRLLVL.

The J gene is TRBJ1-1, the V gene TRBV5-6; D not certain. Trimming stripped 5 bases from V and 2 bases from J, with 10 bases between. CDR1 is SGHDT, CDR2 YYEEEE, per germline. This CDR3 is 13 amino acids long. CDR3 residues: CASRSPVNTEAFF. In DNA form, the CDR3 reads TGTGCCAGCAGATCTCCAGTCAACACTGAAGCTTTCTTT.

V usage is TRBV12-3 or TRBV12-4 and J usage is TRBJ2-7, with D unclear. The length of the CDR3 is 15 residues. V was shortened by 2 bases and J by 3 bases, with 14 bases between the two germline ends. This CDR3 reads CASSLTWRPSYEQYF. CDR3 coding DNA: TGTGCCAGCAGTTTAACTTGGCGTCCAAGCTACGAGCAGTACTTC.

The chain combines TRBV20-1 with TRBJ2-2; 7 bases map to TRBD2. Unmatched junction bases numbered 3, after V lost 0 bases and J lost 5 bases. Germline V lookup: CDR1 DFQATT, CDR2 SNEGSKA (reference sequence). The CDR3 extends over 14 amino acids. The CDR3: CSARETGGTGELFF. CDR3 DNA sequence: TGCAGTGCTAGAGAGACGGGAGGAACCGGGGAGCTGTTTTTT.

The chain combines TRBV6-6 with TRBJ2-1; 11 bases are shared with TRBD2. CDR1 MNHNY and CDR2 SVGAGI come from the germline V gene (reference sequence). The CDR3 loop spans 14 amino acids. V trimming: 6 bases; J trimming: 8 bases; junction bases outside the gene matches: 6. CDR3 coding DNA: TGTGCCAGCAGGCTAGCGGGAGGTGTCGATGAGCAGTTCTTC. Protein: CASRLAGGVDEQFF.

V is TRBV20-1 and J is TRBJ2-5; D gene ambiguous. The J call may be faulty, since TRBJ2-7 better matches the DNA end. From germline, CDR1 is DFQATT and CDR2 SNEGSKA (reference sequence). CDR3 size: 11 residues. DNA for the CDR3: TGCAGTGCTAAGAGCTTAGGCGAGCAGTACTTC. Residues: CSAKSLGEQYF.

V gene TRBV5-1 combines with J gene TRBJ2-4; TRBD1 matches at 9 bases. From germline, CDR1 is SGHRS and CDR2 YFSETQ. The trim removed 0 bases at V and 2 bases at J, leaving 6 bases unmatched. The CDR3 spans 17 residues. The chain's CDR3 is CASSLGDREQTKNIQYF. The CDR3 nucleotides are TGCGCCAGCAGCTTGGGGGACAGGGAACAAACCAAAAACATTCAGTACTTC.

The V gene is TRBV4-1, the J gene TRBJ2-7, with a possible D match to TRBD1 (6 bases). Germline CDR1 and CDR2: MGHRA and YSYEKL. This CDR3 spans 16 amino acids. V lost 2 bases, J lost 2 bases, and 16 bases lay in between. This CDR3 is CASSQPGTSRTYEQYF. The CDR3 coding sequence is TGCGCCAGCAGCCAACCCGGGACATCCCGGACCTACGAGCAGTACTTC.

This clonotype appeared a single time. One end of the junction does not line up with germline, which may come from a read error. This chain uses TRBV3-1 with TRBJ2-3; 9 bases are a match to TRBD2. CDR1 and CDR2 (germline): LGHDT, YNNKEL (reference sequence). CDR3 length: 16 residues. CDR3 in DNA: TGTGCCAGCAGCCAAGAGGATAGCGGGAGTACAGATGCGCAGTATTTT. Amino acids: CASSQEDSGSTDAQYF.

This clonotype was picked up one time. The chain employs TRBV5-1 and TRBJ2-2; either TRBD1 or TRBD2 may fit D (5 bases each). The CDR3 is 15 residues long. The V end lost 4 bases, the J end lost 1 base, and 11 bases lay between the germline ends. Germline-derived CDR1 and CDR2 are SGHRS and YFSETQ. The chain's CDR3 is CASSRDGLNTGELFF. For the CDR3, the DNA is TGCGCCAGCAGCAGGGACGGCCTGAACACCGGGGAGCTGTTTTTT.

This clonotype occurred a few times. J is TRBJ2-7 and V is TRBV5-1, with D perhaps matching TRBD1 (6 bases). CDR3 length: 15 amino acids. Germline-derived CDR1 and CDR2 are SGHRS and YFSETQ. V shed 1 base and J shed 1 base, with 12 bases lying between them. The CDR3 sequence is CASSLTSTGSYEQYF. CDR3 nucleotide sequence: TGCGCCAGCAGCTTGACCTCGACAGGATCCTACGAGCAGTACTTC.

The genes are TRBV7-8 and TRBJ2-1; D is possibly TRBD2 (6 bases). There are 15 residues in the CDR3. Germline lookup yields CDR1 SGHVS and CDR2 FQNEAQ. V shed 2 bases and J shed 6 bases, with 14 bases lying between them. The CDR3 sequence is CASSLLASGVNEQFF. DNA for the CDR3: TGTGCCAGCAGCTTATTAGCCTCGGGGGTCAATGAGCAGTTCTTC.

The chain employs TRBV4-3 and TRBJ1-1, with TRBD1 matching 7 bases. This CDR3 comprises 14 residues. The V segment lost 3 bases and the J segment 2 bases; nucleotides outside the gene matches: 3. CDR1 and CDR2 from the germline V gene are LGHNA and YSLEER. CDR3 coding DNA: TGCGCCAGCAGCCAGGACAGGTATAACACTGAAGCTTTCTTT. This translates into CASSQDRYNTEAFF.

This clonotype was seen a handful of times. This chain uses TRBV20-1 with TRBJ2-7; D remains ambiguous. V was shortened by 0 bases and J by 2 bases, with 11 bases between the two germline ends. The CDR3 sequence is 14 residues long. The germline gives CDR1 DFQATT, CDR2 SNEGSKA (reference sequence). The CDR3 nucleotides are TGCAGTGCTAGAGACCGGTGGAGAACCTACGAGCAGTACTTC. Translated: CSARDRWRTYEQYF.

The V and J genes are TRBV6-5 and TRBJ2-3; TRBD2 agrees at 12 bases. CDR1 is MNHEY, CDR2 SVGAGI, per germline. CDR3 length equals 17 residues. V gave up 11 bases and J gave up 2 bases; unmatched junction bases: 14. The CDR3 sequence is CAGFRVASGRDTDTQYF. CDR3 DNA sequence: TGTGCCGGCTTTCGGGTGGCTAGCGGGAGGGACACAGATACGCAGTATTTT.

The rearrangement joins TRBV4-3 to TRBJ2-3; TRBD2 matches at 10 bases. The CDR3 length is 16 residues. CDR1 LGHNA and CDR2 YSLEER come from the germline V gene. V was clipped by 1 base and J by 8 bases; unmatched bases: 9. The CDR3 coding sequence is TGCGCCAGCAGCCAAGGGTCTAGCGGGAGCGGTGGTACGCAGTATTTT. Translated: CASSQGSSGSGGTQYF.

The V and J genes are TRBV7-3 and TRBJ2-1; 8 bases fit TRBD2. The junction had 7 bases not matched to a gene; V was cut back by 6 bases and J by 3 bases. In germline, CDR1 is SGHTA, CDR2 FQGTGA. CDR3 size: 15 residues. CDR3 coding DNA: TGTGCCAGCAGTCCAGTAGCGGGGCGCTACAATGAGCAGTTCTTC. This translates into CASSPVAGRYNEQFF.

The CDR3 DNA sequence: TGTGCCAGCAGTCAACCCCGGGACAGGTTCCTCCATGAGCAGTTCTTC. Its protein product is CASSQPRDRFLHEQFF. This rearrangement joins TRBV6-5 to TRBJ2-1; 8 positions agree with TRBD1. This CDR3 is built from 16 residues. CDR1 is MNHEY, CDR2 SVGAGI, per germline. The trim removed 5 bases at V and 8 bases at J, leaving 14 bases unmatched.

V is TRBV14 and J is TRBJ2-7, with no clear D. The CDR3 has 12 amino acids. Trimming pared 0 bases from V and 3 bases from J, leaving 3 bases between. Germline V gene sequence: CDR1 SGHDN, CDR2 FVKESK. CDR3 amino acids: CASSQDYYEQYF. CDR3 in DNA: TGTGCCAGCAGCCAAGATTACTACGAGCAGTACTTC.

The rearrangement uses TRBV20-1 and TRBJ2-3, with 8 bases lining up with TRBD2. The CDR3 covers 15 residues. The V gene's germline CDR1 is DFQATT and CDR2 SNEGSKA (reference sequence). V was pared by 2 bases and J by 5 bases, with 9 bases of the junction left unmatched. The CDR3 sequence: CSARTAGVFIDTQYF. The CDR3 DNA follows: TGCAGTGCTAGAACAGCGGGAGTCTTTATAGATACGCAGTATTTT.

With respect to this clonotype: A much larger clonotype is one base distant, so this may be a read error. The V call is TRBV29-1, the J call TRBJ2-7; 9 nucleotides align to TRBD1. The CDR3 is 13 amino acids. Trimming took 3 bases from V and 4 from J; bases not matched to a gene: 4. In germline, CDR1 is SQVTM, CDR2 ANQGSEA. The CDR3 DNA sequence: TGCAGCGTTGACGGGACAGGGCTTTACGAGCAGTACTTC. This encodes CSVDGTGLYEQYF.

This chain links TRBV7-2 with TRBJ2-7; the match to TRBD2 covers 11 bases. Germline V gives CDR1 SGHTA, CDR2 FQGNSA. J gave up 4 bases and V 5 bases, and 10 bases lay outside the gene matches. The CDR3 totals 16 residues. The CDR3, as DNA: TGTGCCAGCAGCCCTCCCAGACTAGCGGGAACTTACGAGCAGTACTTC. Encoded protein: CASSPPRLAGTYEQYF.